This TCR beta chain was captured by sequencing in a study of CD4+ T cells in melanoma (dated by TCRdb to between 2021 and 2024). For the wider study: Neoantigen-specific CD4+ T cells in human melanoma were investigated in the study.

The protocol used for the library was the immunoSEQ multiplex PCR assay. Here the immuneACCESS table is served through TCRdb, limited to in-frame sequences with V and J called. Missing clones are a known gap in these copies; in checked studies unresolved V genes cover under half, and the rest lacks a known reason. This sample gives 110,000 to 150,000 clones in total; about 90% of them show up just once. Jointly, the top ten make up more than 1.5% of the sample. The donors were people with melanoma. Concerning this clone: What antigen it recognizes has not been identified. It has no much larger one-base neighbor in the sample; base qualities were not kept.

Reading from cysteine to phenylalanine, the CDR3 counts 12 amino acids. Here the CDR3 DNA is all that survives: 36 bases in frame from base 1. CDR1 and CDR2 are drawn from the germline V gene: MNHNS, SASEGT. V is clipped by 4 bases and J by 1 base, and the sequence between their germline boundaries is 4 bases long. Results the study describes overall, beyond this receptor: Neoantigen-specific CD4+ T cells were reported to be correlated with the function of CD8+ T cells, macrophages and B cells. Neoantigen-specific CD4+ T cells in melanoma were reported to have a range of differentiation states.

The chain is encoded by TRBV6-1 joined to TRBJ1-1; the D gene remains uncertain. The TCR was taken from a human donor with melanoma. The CDR3 protein is CASSAQNTEAFF. The bases are TGTGCCAGCAGTGCGCAGAACACTGAAGCTTTCTTT.